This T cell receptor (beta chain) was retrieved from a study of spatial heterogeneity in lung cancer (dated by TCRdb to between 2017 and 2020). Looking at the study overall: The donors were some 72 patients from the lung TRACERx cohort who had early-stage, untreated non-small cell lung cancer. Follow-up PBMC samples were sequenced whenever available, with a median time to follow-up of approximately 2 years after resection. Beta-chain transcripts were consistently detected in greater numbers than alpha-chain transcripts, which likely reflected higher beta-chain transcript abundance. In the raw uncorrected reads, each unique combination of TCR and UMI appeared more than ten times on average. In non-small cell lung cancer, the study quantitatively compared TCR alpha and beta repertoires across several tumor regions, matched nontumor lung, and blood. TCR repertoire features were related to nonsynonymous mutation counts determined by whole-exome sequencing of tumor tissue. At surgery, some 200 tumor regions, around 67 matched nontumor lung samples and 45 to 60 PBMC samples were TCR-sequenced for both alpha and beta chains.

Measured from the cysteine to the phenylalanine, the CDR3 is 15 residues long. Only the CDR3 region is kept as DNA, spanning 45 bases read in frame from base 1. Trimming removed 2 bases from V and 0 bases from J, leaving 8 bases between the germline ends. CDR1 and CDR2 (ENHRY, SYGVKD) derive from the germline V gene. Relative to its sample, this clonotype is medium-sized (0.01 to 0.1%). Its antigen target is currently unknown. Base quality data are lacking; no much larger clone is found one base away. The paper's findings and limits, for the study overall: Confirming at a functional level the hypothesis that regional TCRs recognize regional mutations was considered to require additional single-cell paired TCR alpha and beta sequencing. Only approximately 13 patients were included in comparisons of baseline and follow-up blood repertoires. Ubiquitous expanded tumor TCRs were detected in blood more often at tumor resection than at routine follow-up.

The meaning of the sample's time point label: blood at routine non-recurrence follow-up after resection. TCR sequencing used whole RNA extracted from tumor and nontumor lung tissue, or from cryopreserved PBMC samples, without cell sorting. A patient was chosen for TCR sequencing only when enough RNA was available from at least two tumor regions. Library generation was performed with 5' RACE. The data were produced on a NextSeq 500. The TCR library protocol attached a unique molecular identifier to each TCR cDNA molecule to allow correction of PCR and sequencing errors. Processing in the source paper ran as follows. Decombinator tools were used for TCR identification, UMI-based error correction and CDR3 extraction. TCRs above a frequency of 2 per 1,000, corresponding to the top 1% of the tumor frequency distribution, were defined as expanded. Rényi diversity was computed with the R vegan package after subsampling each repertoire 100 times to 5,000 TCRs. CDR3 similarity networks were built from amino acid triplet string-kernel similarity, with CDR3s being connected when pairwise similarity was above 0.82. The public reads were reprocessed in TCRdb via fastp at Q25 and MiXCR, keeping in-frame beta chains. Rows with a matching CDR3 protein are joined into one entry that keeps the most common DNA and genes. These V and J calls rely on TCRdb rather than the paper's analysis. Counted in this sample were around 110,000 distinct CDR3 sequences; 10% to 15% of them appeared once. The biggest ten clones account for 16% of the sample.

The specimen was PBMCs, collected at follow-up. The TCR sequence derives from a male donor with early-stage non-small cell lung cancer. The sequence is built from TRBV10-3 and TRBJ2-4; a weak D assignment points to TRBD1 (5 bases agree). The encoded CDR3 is CAISEPGLAKNIQYF. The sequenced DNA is TGTGCCATCAGTGAGCCAGGGCTAGCCAAAAACATTCAGTACTTC.